This TCR beta chain is from a study of Graves' ophthalmopathy and Graves' hyperthyroidism. Study-wide background: Peripheral blood was obtained at first diagnosis, ahead of any treatment.

Over 18 months of follow-up, stable hyperthyroidism required that no ophthalmopathy appear. Hyperthyroidism patients were newly diagnosed, ill under 2 months, and aged 18 to 65 years. Scientists amplified the TCR beta CDR3 regions from RNA transcripts. In the first round, RT-PCR was carried out with HTBI primers, and a multiplex PCR formed the second round. Each CDR3 protein gets one entry after TCRdb re-called the multiplex PCR reads with MiXCR. The sample has some 360,000 distinct CDR3 sequences, about 18% seen once. This clonotype was seen many times. Antigen unknown. Germline V gives CDR1 SGHTS, CDR2 YDEGEE. CDR3 length equals 14 residues. The V gene lost 2 bases and the J gene lost 0 bases, with 9 bases spanning the gap. General observations from the study: For predicting ophthalmopathy progression, the model had almost 71% sensitivity and around 72% specificity.

The V call is TRBV5-8, the J call TRBJ2-7; no definite D call. The sample taken for sequencing was peripheral blood. The TCR sequence derives from an adult woman with stable Graves' hyperthyroidism. The DNA of the CDR3 is TGTGCCAGCAGCTTAAAGGTTAGCTCCTACGAGCAGTACTTC. It translates to CASSLKVSSYEQYF.